Each of the 15 T cell receptor beta chains below was sequenced from the same sample in a study of neurological immune-mediated disorders. Time point reported: longitudinal time-point 3. TCRdb used MiXCR to reprocess the 5' RACE reads, holding one entry per CDR3 protein. The data show about 45,000 distinct CDR3 sequences, approximately 12% seen once. What was sequenced was PBMCs. Receptor source: a man aged 25-40 years in good health.

This clonotype was recorded many times. This chain uses TRBV11-2 with TRBJ2-4, with D perhaps TRBD2 (5 bases). This CDR3 is 14 amino acids long. Germline assignment: CDR1 SGHAT and CDR2 FQNNGV. Trimming shortened V by 4 bases and J by 9 bases, and 16 bases separated the two germline ends. CDR3: CASSSLEGGSIQYF. DNA for the CDR3: TGTGCCAGCAGCTCTCTAGAGGGTGGAAGCATTCAGTACTTC.

This clonotype was seen a handful of times. J is TRBJ2-3 and V is TRBV7-8; D unclear. Germline V gives CDR1 SGHVS, CDR2 FQNEAQ. V lost 7 bases, J lost 0 bases, and 14 bases lay in between. CDR3 size: 15 residues. The CDR3 DNA reads TGTGCCAGCACCCCCACCGCGGCTAGCACAGATACGCAGTATTTT. Translated: CASTPTAASTDTQYF.

This clonotype was seen at least ten times. J is TRBJ2-7 and V is TRBV29-1, with D hard to call. V lost 2 bases, J lost 5 bases, and 7 bases lay in between. The CDR3 length is 11 residues. Germline assignment: CDR1 SQVTM and CDR2 ANQGSEA. CDR3 sequence (DNA): TGCAGCGTTGAACAAGGGCACGAGCAGTACTTC. Translating gives CSVEQGHEQYF.

This clonotype was seen at least ten times. V and J are TRBV28 and TRBJ1-6, with D uncertain. Germline V CDR1 and CDR2: MDHEN, SYDVKM. V was cut by 5 bases and J by 0 bases, with 8 bases left in between. The CDR3 is 15 residues long. CDR3 DNA: TGTGCCAGCAGTCTAAAGAGCTCCTATAATTCACCCCTCCACTTT. Its protein is CASSLKSSYNSPLHF.

This clonotype was seen a handful of times. The V and J genes are TRBV6-1 and TRBJ2-1, with D maybe TRBD2 (5 bases). The CDR3 has 14 amino acids. Per germline, CDR1 MNHNS and CDR2 SASEGT. The V gene lost 3 bases and the J gene lost 5 bases, with 11 bases spanning the gap. CDR3 in amino acids: CASSDRTVNNEQFF. The CDR3 nucleotides read TGTGCCAGCAGTGATAGGACTGTTAACAATGAGCAGTTCTTC.

This clonotype has at least ten counts. CDR3 region: CASSLGLTQYEQYF. The CDR3 DNA follows: TGTGCCAGCAGTTTAGGACTAACGCAATACGAGCAGTACTTC. V gene TRBV12-3 or TRBV12-4 combines with J gene TRBJ2-7; weak D call: TRBD2 (5 bases). V dropped 1 base and J dropped 4 bases, with 11 bases sitting between them. The CDR3 has 14 amino acids.

This clonotype has a count of ten or more. This rearrangement joins TRBV20-1 to TRBJ2-1, with D perhaps matching TRBD2 (5 bases). Trimming left V 8 bases short and J 7 bases short, with 21 bases between. The CDR3 spans 14 residues. The germline CDR1 and CDR2 sequences are DFQATT and SNEGSKA (reference sequence). The CDR3 DNA sequence: TGCAGTCCCCTAGCTCCGAGTCTTCGTAATGAGCAGTTCTTC. Protein: CSPLAPSLRNEQFF.

As concerns this clonotype: A much more abundant neighbour one base away suggests this may be a read error. The J gene is TRBJ2-2, the V gene TRBV3-1; 8 bases line up with TRBD2. CDR1 is LGHDT, CDR2 YNNKEL, per germline (reference sequence). The V and J ends lost 6 bases and 7 bases, in that order; junction bases with no gene match: 13. This CDR3 is 16 amino acids long. As DNA, the CDR3 is TGTGCCAGCAGACAGAGGGGTAGCGGGACTTTCGGGGAGCTGTTTTTT. Its protein product is CASRQRGSGTFGELFF. The full variable domain, its missing parts supplied by reference TRBV3-1 and TRBJ2-2, is DTAVSQTPKYLVTQMGNDKSIKCEQNLGHDTMYWYKQDSKKFLKIMFSYNNKELIINETVPNRFSPKSPDKAHLNLHINSLELGDSAVYFCASRQRGSGTFGELFFGEGSRLTVL.

The sample holds a few counts of this clonotype. A much larger clone differs from this one at a single base, so this may be a read error. This chain joins TRBV20-1 and TRBJ2-1, with 10 bases fitting TRBD2. The CDR3 consists of 12 residues. Germline assignment: CDR1 DFQATT and CDR2 SNEGSKA (reference sequence). The CDR3 DNA follows: TGCAGTAGCCTAGCGGGAGAAAATGGGCAGTTCTTC. Translated: CSSLAGENGQFF.

This clonotype was counted at least ten times. This sequence joins TRBV6-2 or TRBV6-3 and TRBJ2-1; 9 nucleotides line up with TRBD1. The CDR3 spans 15 residues. V shed 10 bases and J 4 bases; nucleotides not matched to a gene: 11. Germline V gene lookup returns CDR1 MNHEY and CDR2 SVGEGT. The chain's CDR3 is CATSRPGQGYNEQFF. The CDR3 DNA sequence: TGTGCCACGTCCAGACCGGGACAGGGATACAATGAGCAGTTCTTC.

Ten or more counts support this clonotype. CDR3 coding DNA: TGTGCCAGCAGTTCCGGGGGATATAATTCACCCCTCCACTTT. This sequence encodes CASSSGGYNSPLHF. The chain has TRBV6-6 and TRBJ1-6, with D perhaps TRBD1 (5 bases). The CDR3 is 14 residues long. CDR1 is MNHNY, CDR2 SVGAGI, per germline (reference sequence). Deletions cut 4 bases from V and 4 bases from J, with 8 bases between.

The sample holds many counts of this clonotype. The chain recombines TRBV27 with TRBJ2-7, with D perhaps TRBD1 or TRBD2 (5 bases each). Trimming shortened V by 5 bases and J by 2 bases, and 13 bases separated the two germline ends. CDR1 and CDR2 from the germline V gene are MNHEY and SMNVEV (reference sequence). This CDR3 has 14 residues. CDR3 DNA sequence: TGTGCCAGCAGTATAATCCGGGACGCCTACGAGCAGTACTTC. Protein product: CASSIIRDAYEQYF.

Comments on this clonotype: The conserved final phenylalanine or tryptophan is absent from the CDR3, which likely points to a read error. The chain has TRBV5-1 and TRBJ1-1; the match to TRBD1 covers 8 bases. Germline V lookup: CDR1 SGHRS, CDR2 YFSETQ. There are 20 residues in the CDR3. J lost 0 bases, V lost 4 bases, and 20 bases had no gene match. Here the CDR3 DNA reads TGCGCCAGCAGCCTGTCTCTCCGGTGGACAGGGCGGGGAATGAACACTGAAGCTTTCTAT. Translated, it gives CASSLSLRWTGRGMNTEAFY.

This clonotype was seen ten or more times. The genes are TRBV28 and TRBJ2-1, with D possibly being TRBD2 (5 bases). CDR1 is MDHEN, CDR2 SYDVKM, per germline. The CDR3 length is 15 residues. The V gene lost 6 bases and the J gene lost 5 bases, with 17 bases spanning the gap. CDR3 DNA: TGTGCCAGCAGCTCGCCAGCGGACTCGAACAATGAGCAGTTCTTC. Translation: CASSSPADSNNEQFF. The variable domain in full, with the rest retrieved from reference TRBV28 and TRBJ2-1, is DVKVTQSSRYLVKRTGEKVFLECVQDMDHENMFWYRQDPGLGLRLIYFSYDVKMKEKGDIPEGYSVSREKKERFSLILESASTNQTSMYLCASSSPADSNNEQFFGPGTRLTVL.

This clonotype was counted ten times or more. The CDR3 nucleotides read TGCGCCAGCAGCTGGGGGGACAGGGATCCGTCCGGAAAGGGATCACCCCTCCACTTT. Protein product: CASSWGDRDPSGKGSPLHF. The chain employs TRBV5-1 and TRBJ1-6; 9 positions match TRBD1. The junction had 20 bases not matched to a gene; V was cut back by 3 bases and J by 10 bases. CDR1 is SGHRS and CDR2 is YFSETQ in the germline V gene. This CDR3 is 19 amino acids long.